Included here is one T cell receptor (beta chain) sequence, with context. Its matching antigen is unknown. TCRdb's copy holds only in-frame clones and misses some; the assay was immunoSEQ multiplex PCR. The data contain about 120,000 clones, approximately 89% of them seen just once; the ten biggest clones take up approximately 2%. The CDR3 sequence is 14 residues long. V shed 7 bases and J shed 0 bases, with 10 bases lying between them. Germline CDR1 and CDR2: MNHEY and SMNVEV (reference sequence). The entry originates in a study of cytomegalovirus exposure and HLA in healthy donors. Study-level points and caveats: Clusters of TCRs from the first cohort tended to co-occur in the 130 or so validation repertoires (as a later analysis found). Under in vitro conditions, three CMV-associated chains were confirmed as specific for CMV antigens.

The validation cohort, a group of 120 subjects, included the donors and was separate from the approximately 650-subject first cohort. V and J are TRBV27 and TRBJ2-1, with D perhaps TRBD2 (5 bases). The clonotype comes from a man younger than 35 in good health and CMV-seronegative. Sequencing was performed on PBMCs. In DNA, the CDR3 is TGTGCCAGCAATCGAGGGAGCTCCTACAATGAGCAGTTCTTC. Translation: CASNRGSSYNEQFF.